The next 27 T cell receptor beta chains were all read from a single sample in a study of T-cell reconstitution after alpha-beta-depleted transplantation in children. Using unique molecular identifiers, the investigators prepared the TCRbeta library. From the PCR reads, TCRdb called clonotypes with MiXCR, one entry per CDR3 protein. Among around 490,000 distinct CDR3 sequences listed, about an eighth were seen once. Sequencing used PBMCs, mostly from graft donor cells, obtained 180 days after TCRalphabeta/CD19-depleted stem cell transplant. Receptors were obtained from a female patient between 2 and 10 years old who had a stem cell transplant for aplastic anemia, so the T cells may come from the graft donor.

This clonotype was seen ten or more times. The V and J genes are TRBV7-3 and TRBJ2-3; 11 bases align to TRBD2. V was clipped by 0 bases and J by 0 bases; unmatched bases: 5. There are 18 residues in the CDR3. Germline V gives CDR1 SGHTA, CDR2 FQGTGA. CDR3 bases: TGTGCCAGCAGCTTAACGCCGGGACTAGCGGCTAGCACAGATACGCAGTATTTT. This sequence encodes CASSLTPGLAASTDTQYF. The full variable domain, completed using reference TRBV7-3 and TRBJ2-3, is GAGVSQTPSNKVTEKGKYVELRCDPISGHTALYWYRQSLGQGPEFLIYFQGTGAADDSGLPNDRFFAVRPEGSVSTLKIQRTERGDSAVYLCASSLTPGLAASTDTQYFGPGTRLTVL.

This clonotype was detected a few times. The V gene is TRBV27, the J gene TRBJ2-3; 7 bases fit TRBD1. CDR1 and CDR2 (germline): MNHEY, SMNVEV (reference sequence). J lost 3 bases, V lost 6 bases, and 12 bases had no gene match. The length of the CDR3 is 16 residues. The CDR3 DNA reads as TGTGCCAGCAGCCTTAGAACAGGGGCGAGGACAGATACGCAGTATTTT. Residues: CASSLRTGARTDTQYF.

This clonotype was found a few times. The chain recombines TRBV20-1 with TRBJ1-5; 8 bases align to TRBD1. V gave up 4 bases and J gave up 0 bases; unmatched junction bases: 5. There are 15 residues in the CDR3. Germline-derived CDR1 and CDR2 are DFQATT and SNEGSKA (reference sequence). The CDR3, as DNA: TGCAGTGCTAAGTGGACAGGGTATAGCAATCAGCCCCAGCATTTT. This sequence encodes CSAKWTGYSNQPQHF.

The V call is TRBV11-1, the J call TRBJ2-2, with D maybe TRBD1 (7 bases). With 3 bases removed from V and 7 bases from J, the gap between germline ends came to 30 bases. The CDR3 spans 20 residues. Looked up from germline, CDR1 is SGHAT and CDR2 is FQDESV (reference sequence). This CDR3 is CASSFFGPLAAGPGGGELFF. The DNA for the CDR3 is TGTGCCAGCAGCTTTTTCGGACCACTAGCTGCGGGGCCAGGGGGCGGGGAGCTGTTTTTT.

This clonotype occurred a few times. This rearrangement joins TRBV28 to TRBJ2-5, with D unclear. CDR3 length: 13 residues. V was pared by 6 bases and J by 5 bases, with 13 bases between. Looked up from germline, CDR1 is MDHEN and CDR2 is SYDVKM. The CDR3: CASSNHWTETQYF. Here the CDR3 DNA reads TGTGCCAGCAGCAACCACTGGACCGAGACCCAGTACTTC.

The CDR3 reads CASGLVLTSGRPAAKNIQYF. CDR3 coding DNA: TGTGCTAGTGGTTTGGTACTGACTAGCGGGAGACCCGCGGCCAAAAACATTCAGTACTTC. The chain couples TRBV12-5 to TRBJ2-4; 12 nucleotides align to TRBD2. Trimming cost V 0 bases and J 1 base; bases outside gene matches: 10. This CDR3 comprises 20 residues. Per the germline V gene, CDR1 is LGHNT and CDR2 is FRNRAP.

This clonotype was seen only a few times. The chain uses TRBV6-2 or TRBV6-3 and TRBJ1-5, with unresolved D. Germline loops: CDR1 MNHEY, CDR2 SVGEGT. CDR3 length: 16 residues. Trimming took off 0 bases at V and 2 bases at J, with 11 bases between the two ends. The CDR3 region is CASSYSMGNRNQPQHF. In DNA form, the CDR3 reads TGTGCCAGCAGTTACTCGATGGGGAACCGCAATCAGCCCCAGCATTTT.

This clonotype showed up many times. This chain connects TRBV27 to TRBJ2-7, with 8 positions matching TRBD1. There are 13 residues in the CDR3. Germline V CDR1 and CDR2: MNHEY, SMNVEV (reference sequence). The trim removed 5 bases at V and 3 bases at J, leaving 3 bases unmatched. The CDR3 DNA reads TGTGCCAGCAGTCCACAGGGGGGCTACGAGCAGTACTTC. This codes for CASSPQGGYEQYF.

This chain links TRBV6-5 with TRBJ2-1, with D maybe TRBD2 (5 bases). Germline V lookup: CDR1 MNHEY, CDR2 SVGAGI. There are 12 residues in the CDR3. Trimming removed 8 bases at V and 8 bases at J, with 13 bases between. The CDR3 loop reads CASATGWDEQFF. CDR3 in DNA: TGTGCCAGCGCGACGGGATGGGATGAGCAGTTCTTC.

The gene calls are TRBV7-8 and TRBJ2-7; TRBD1 agrees at 10 bases. Germline CDR1 reads SGHVS; CDR2 reads FQNEAQ. CDR3 length equals 13 residues. The J segment lost 5 bases and the V segment lost 4 bases, leaving 2 bases of the junction unmatched. The CDR3 region has the DNA TGTGCCAGCAGCTCGGACAGGGGGGACGAGCAGTACGTC. It codes for CASSSDRGDEQYV.

Only a few counts were recorded for this clonotype. J is TRBJ2-2 and V is TRBV7-3; tentative D call: TRBD2 (5 bases). Trimming removed 8 bases from V and 1 base from J, with 11 bases in between. In germline, CDR1 is SGHTA, CDR2 FQGTGA. This CDR3 is 14 amino acids long. The CDR3 DNA reads TGTGCCAGCGCCCCCGGAGGGAACACCGGGGAGCTGTTTTTT. It translates to CASAPGGNTGELFF. The complete variable domain, with remaining parts taken from reference TRBV7-3 and TRBJ2-2, reads GAGVSQTPSNKVTEKGKYVELRCDPISGHTALYWYRQSLGQGPEFLIYFQGTGAADDSGLPNDRFFAVRPEGSVSTLKIQRTERGDSAVYLCASAPGGNTGELFFGEGSRLTVL.

The CDR3 region is CASTFSGGTPADTQYF. In DNA, the CDR3 is TGTGCCAGTACCTTTTCCGGCGGGACACCCGCAGATACGCAGTATTTT. This chain links TRBV19 with TRBJ2-3, with D perhaps being TRBD1 or TRBD2 (6 bases each). The CDR3 loop spans 16 amino acids. V was cut by 7 bases and J by 4 bases, with 21 bases left in between. Germline lookup yields CDR1 LNHDA and CDR2 SQIVND (reference sequence).

The sample holds a few counts of this clonotype. The chain carries TRBV20-1 and TRBJ2-2; D remains unclear. Trimming left V 1 base short and J 3 bases short, with 9 bases between. The V gene's germline CDR1 is DFQATT and CDR2 SNEGSKA (reference sequence). There are 14 residues in the CDR3. The CDR3 region has the DNA TGCAGTGCTAGAGTTTCCGGACACACCGGGGAGCTGTTTTTT. Translation: CSARVSGHTGELFF.

This clonotype has just a few counts. Here the CDR3 reads CASSQTGGISNQPQHF. CDR3 nucleotide sequence: TGTGCCAGCAGTCAAACAGGGGGAATCAGCAATCAGCCCCAGCATTTT. This chain uses TRBV6-1 with TRBJ1-5, with 8 nucleotides matching TRBD1. V trimming: 5 bases; J trimming: 1 base; junction bases outside the gene matches: 7. This CDR3 has 16 residues. Germline V gene lookup returns CDR1 MNHNS and CDR2 SASEGT.

This clonotype has just one count. The CDR3 loop reads CASSPGTGTYLNEQFF. DNA of the CDR3: TGTGCCAGCTCACCCGGGACCGGGACATACTTGAATGAGCAGTTCTTC. The J gene is TRBJ2-1, the V gene TRBV18; a weak D match, TRBD1 (6 bases). The CDR3 consists of 16 residues. CDR1 and CDR2 from the germline V gene are KGHSH and LQKENI. V dropped 3 bases and J dropped 7 bases, with 19 bases sitting between them.

The table lists this clonotype with a few counts. The chain employs TRBV18 and TRBJ1-1; unclear D gene. With 0 bases removed from V and 3 bases from J, the gap between germline ends came to 11 bases. The CDR3 runs to 15 residues. CDR1 and CDR2 (germline): KGHSH, LQKENI. CDR3 sequence (DNA): TGTGCCAGCTCACCACCGGGTGGGAGGGACACTGAAGCTTTCTTT. Translation gives CASSPPGGRDTEAFF.

The rearrangement uses TRBV7-9 and TRBJ1-2; 12 nucleotides align to TRBD1. V was pared by 4 bases and J by 5 bases, with 2 bases of the junction left unmatched. Germline V gene lookup returns CDR1 SEHNR and CDR2 FQNEAQ (reference sequence). This CDR3 has 14 residues. CDR3 DNA: TGTGCCAGCAGCTCGGGACAGGGGGCGTATGGCTACACCTTC. Encoded protein: CASSSGQGAYGYTF.

This clonotype was seen at least ten times. V usage is TRBV29-1 and J usage is TRBJ2-7, with 13 bases that match TRBD2. In germline, CDR1 is SQVTM, CDR2 ANQGSEA. After removal of 4 bases from V and 5 bases from J, the junction contained 8 bases not matched to a gene. This CDR3 comprises 15 residues. The DNA of the CDR3 is TGCAGCGTTGCCCCCTGGACTAGCGGGAGCCACGAGCAGTACTTC. This sequence encodes CSVAPWTSGSHEQYF.

This chain uses TRBV24-1 with TRBJ1-5, with unresolved D. Per the germline V gene, CDR1 is KGHDR and CDR2 is SFDVKD. This CDR3 region has 19 residues. Trimming removed 4 bases at V and 0 bases at J, with 21 bases between. The CDR3 sequence is CATSEVGRRVRFSNQPQHF. In DNA, the CDR3 is TGTGCCACCAGTGAGGTTGGCAGAAGGGTCCGGTTTAGCAATCAGCCCCAGCATTTT.

This clonotype appeared many times. The CDR3 bases are TGTGCCAGCAGTTCCCTCCGGGACAGTTACCTTGGCTCTGGAAACACCATATATTTT. It yields the protein CASSSLRDSYLGSGNTIYF. The genes are TRBV12-3 or TRBV12-4 and TRBJ1-3; TRBD1 aligns across 7 bases. The CDR3 has 19 amino acids. Losses at the gene ends were 4 bases for V and 0 bases for J; bases not matched to a gene: 15.

J is TRBJ1-4 and V is TRBV6-1, with 12 bases lining up with TRBD1. The V and J ends lost 6 bases and 8 bases, in that order; junction bases with no gene match: 4. The CDR3 extends over 14 amino acids. Germline loops: CDR1 MNHNS, CDR2 SASEGT. CDR3 sequence (DNA): TGTGCCAGCAGGGCCGGGACAGGGGGCGAAAAACTGTTTTTT. This sequence encodes CASRAGTGGEKLFF.

The chain links TRBV4-2 to TRBJ2-1; 9 bases are shared with TRBD2. V gave up 2 bases and J gave up 4 bases; unmatched junction bases: 15. The CDR3 runs to 19 residues. The germline V gene encodes CDR1 LGHNA and CDR2 YNFKEQ. The CDR3 region is CASSQPGLAPSAKYNEQFF. In DNA form, the CDR3 reads TGTGCCAGCAGCCAACCGGGACTAGCTCCGTCTGCCAAATACAATGAGCAGTTCTTC.

The chain carries TRBV5-1 and TRBJ2-1, with 9 bases lining up with TRBD2. From germline, CDR1 is SGHRS and CDR2 YFSETQ. CDR3 length: 17 residues. Trimming removed 4 bases from V and 7 bases from J; junction bases left unmatched: 15. Written as DNA, the CDR3 is TGCGCCAGCAGCCGGGTCGCTCGGCTAGCGGGACGGAATGAGCAGTTCTTC. Translation: CASSRVARLAGRNEQFF.

This clonotype has a handful of counts. The chain combines TRBV18 with TRBJ2-3, with a tentative D call TRBD2 (6 bases). The CDR3 covers 15 residues. CDR1 is KGHSH and CDR2 is LQKENI in the germline V gene. Trimming cost V 0 bases and J 8 bases, with 15 bases left between them. CDR3 loop: CASSPPTGGAGTQYF. In nucleotides, the CDR3 is TGTGCCAGCTCACCACCGACGGGCGGAGCGGGTACGCAGTATTTT.

In nucleotides, the CDR3 is TGTGCCAGCAGTTACGGGACAGGGAAGGCGTACGAGCAGTACTTC. Translation gives CASSYGTGKAYEQYF. V and J are TRBV6-5 and TRBJ2-7; 9 nucleotides match TRBD1. V was clipped by 2 bases and J by 4 bases; unmatched bases: 6. CDR1 and CDR2 from the germline V gene are MNHEY and SVGAGI. This CDR3 has 15 amino acids.

This clonotype came up a few times. J is TRBJ2-2 and V is TRBV7-2; no firm D call. The ends were cut back, 2 bases at V and 0 bases at J, with 7 bases in the middle. CDR1 SGHTA and CDR2 FQGNSA come from the germline V gene. This CDR3 is 15 amino acids long. The CDR3 sequence: CASSLLGPNTGELFF. The CDR3 DNA reads as TGTGCCAGCAGCTTACTGGGCCCGAACACCGGGGAGCTGTTTTTT.

V is TRBV28 and J is TRBJ2-3; 8 bases line up with TRBD1. This CDR3 is built from 16 residues. V lost 7 bases to trimming and J lost 4 bases; unmatched junction nucleotides: 13. The germline gives CDR1 MDHEN, CDR2 SYDVKM. The CDR3 sequence is CASTLLRGQEADTQYF. The CDR3, as DNA: TGTGCCAGCACCCTTCTCCGGGGACAGGAGGCAGATACGCAGTATTTT.